This T cell receptor beta chain was recovered during a study of blood T cells in healthy people across ages. Broader study findings: Aged donors had fewer naive CD4+ cells and lower diversity than long-lived donors. TCR beta diversity per million T cells fell roughly linearly with age.

Trimming at V came to 2 bases and at J to 5 bases, leaving 2 bases not matched to a gene. This CDR3 contains 14 residues. Germline V gene sequence: CDR1 SEHNR, CDR2 FQNEAQ (reference sequence). A remark on this clonotype: The antigen remains undetermined.

Together with a sample-barcoded 5' primer, a J-beta primer mix was included in a second PCR lasting about 6 to 11 cycles. TCRdb redid the calling of the 5' RACE reads with MiXCR, one entry per CDR3 protein. In the table there are 600,000 or so distinct CDR3 sequences, around 21% of which are singletons. The sequenced sample consisted of blood. This receptor was identified in an older man in good health. V gene TRBV7-9 combines with J gene TRBJ1-4; 7 positions match TRBD1. The CDR3 loop is CASSLTTGNEKLFF. Here the CDR3 DNA reads TGTGCCAGCAGCTTAACGACAGGGAATGAAAAACTGTTTTTT.